This T cell receptor (beta chain) was sequenced in a study of blood T cell repertoires in COVID-19. On the study more broadly: Acute-phase and convalescent COVID-19 samples originated in the United States, Italy and Spain. PBMCs, B-cell-depleted T cells, or T cells were the source of the cDNA or gDNA that made up the material.

The CDR3 contains 16 residues. CDR1 and CDR2 (germline): SGHTA, FQGNSA. J was trimmed by 2 bases and V by 5 bases; bases with no gene match: 7. The authors' processing: Estimates of nucleated cell counts were drawn from the amplification of reference gene primers. Clones were sequenced by immunoSEQ multiplex PCR, and TCRdb holds only the in-frame ones, with some missing. From that table come the V and J calls and clone size; the DNA was used to work out D and trimming. This table holds around 23,000 clones, around 72% found once. The source of this sequence is a woman older than 75 with acute or convalescent COVID-19. The rearrangement joins TRBV7-2 to TRBJ2-3; 10 nucleotides agree with TRBD2. The material sequenced was peripheral blood. The CDR3 spells CASSVRTSGTTDTQYF. CDR3 nucleotides: TGTGCCAGCAGCGTGAGGACTAGCGGCACCACAGATACGCAGTATTTT.